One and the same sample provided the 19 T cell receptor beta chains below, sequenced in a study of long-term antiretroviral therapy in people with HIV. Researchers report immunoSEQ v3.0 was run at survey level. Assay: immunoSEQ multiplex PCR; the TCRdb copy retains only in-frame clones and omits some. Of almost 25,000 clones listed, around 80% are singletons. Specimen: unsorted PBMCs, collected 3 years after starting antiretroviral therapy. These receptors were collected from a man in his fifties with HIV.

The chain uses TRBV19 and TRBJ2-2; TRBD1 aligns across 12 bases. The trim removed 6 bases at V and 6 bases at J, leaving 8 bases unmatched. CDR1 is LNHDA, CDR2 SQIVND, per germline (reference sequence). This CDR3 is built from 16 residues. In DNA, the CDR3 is TGTGCCAGTAGGAGCTCCGGGACAGGGGGCCCCGGGGAGCTGTTTTTT. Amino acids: CASRSSGTGGPGELFF.

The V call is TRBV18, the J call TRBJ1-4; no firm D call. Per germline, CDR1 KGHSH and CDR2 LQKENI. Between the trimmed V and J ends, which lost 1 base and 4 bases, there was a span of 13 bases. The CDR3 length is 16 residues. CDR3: CASSPLSGTYNEKLFF. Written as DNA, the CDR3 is TGTGCCAGCTCACCACTATCGGGCACCTATAATGAAAAACTGTTTTTT.

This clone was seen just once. CDR3 loop: CASSGGGVGPYGYTF. The CDR3 nucleotides read TGTGCCAGCAGCGGCGGAGGGGTCGGTCCCTATGGCTACACCTTC. V gene TRBV9 combines with J gene TRBJ1-2, with D perhaps matching TRBD1 (5 bases). The V gene lost 3 bases and the J gene lost 4 bases, with 16 bases spanning the gap. This CDR3 region has 15 residues. Germline V gene data show CDR1 as SGDLS and CDR2 as YYNGEE.

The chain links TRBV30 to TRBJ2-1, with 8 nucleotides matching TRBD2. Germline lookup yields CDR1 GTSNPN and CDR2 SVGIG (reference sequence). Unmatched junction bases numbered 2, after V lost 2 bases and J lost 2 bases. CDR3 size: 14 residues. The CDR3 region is CAWSPGLAYNEQFF. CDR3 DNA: TGTGCCTGGAGTCCGGGACTAGCCTACAATGAGCAGTTCTTC.

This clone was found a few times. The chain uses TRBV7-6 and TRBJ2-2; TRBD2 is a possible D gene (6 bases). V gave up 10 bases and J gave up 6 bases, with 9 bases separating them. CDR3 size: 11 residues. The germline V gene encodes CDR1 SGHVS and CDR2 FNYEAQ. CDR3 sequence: CATTGAGELFF. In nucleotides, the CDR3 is TGTGCCACGACGGGGGCCGGGGAGCTGTTTTTT.

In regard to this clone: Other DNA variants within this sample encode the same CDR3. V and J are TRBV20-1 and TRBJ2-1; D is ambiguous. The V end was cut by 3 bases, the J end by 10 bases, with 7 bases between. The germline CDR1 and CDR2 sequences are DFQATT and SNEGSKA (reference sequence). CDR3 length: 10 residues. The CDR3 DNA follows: TGCAGTGCTAGGGGCGGAGAGCAGTTCTTC. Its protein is CSARGGEQFF.

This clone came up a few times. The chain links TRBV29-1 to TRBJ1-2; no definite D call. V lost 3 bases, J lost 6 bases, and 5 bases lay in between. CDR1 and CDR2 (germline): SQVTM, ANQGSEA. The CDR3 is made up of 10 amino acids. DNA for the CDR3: TGCAGCGTTGATCTGGATGGCTACACCTTC. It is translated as CSVDLDGYTF.

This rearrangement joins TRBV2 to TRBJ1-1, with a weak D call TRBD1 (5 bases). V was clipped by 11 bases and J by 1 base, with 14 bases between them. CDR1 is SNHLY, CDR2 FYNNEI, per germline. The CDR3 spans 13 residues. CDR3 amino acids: CAGTPGTNTEAFF. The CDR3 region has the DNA TGTGCCGGTACCCCGGGGACGAACACTGAAGCTTTCTTT.

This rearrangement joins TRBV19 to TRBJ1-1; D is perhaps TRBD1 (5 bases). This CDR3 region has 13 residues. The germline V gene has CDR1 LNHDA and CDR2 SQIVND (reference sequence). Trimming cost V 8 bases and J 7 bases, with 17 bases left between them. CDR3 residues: CASHEDSPIEAFF. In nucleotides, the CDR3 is TGTGCCAGTCATGAAGACAGCCCCATTGAAGCTTTCTTT.

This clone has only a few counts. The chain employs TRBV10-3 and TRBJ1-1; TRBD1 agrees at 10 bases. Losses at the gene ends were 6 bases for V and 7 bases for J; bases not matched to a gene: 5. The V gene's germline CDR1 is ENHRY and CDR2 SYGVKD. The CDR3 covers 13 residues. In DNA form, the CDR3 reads TGTGCCATCAGCGACGGACAGGGGGGTGAAGCTTTCTTT. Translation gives CAISDGQGGEAFF.

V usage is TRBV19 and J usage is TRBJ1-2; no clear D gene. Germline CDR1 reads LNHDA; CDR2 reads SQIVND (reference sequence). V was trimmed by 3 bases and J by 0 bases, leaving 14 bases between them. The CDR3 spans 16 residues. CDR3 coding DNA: TGTGCCAGTAGTATGGACGGCCTTCTTGCTAACTATGGCTACACCTTC. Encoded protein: CASSMDGLLANYGYTF.

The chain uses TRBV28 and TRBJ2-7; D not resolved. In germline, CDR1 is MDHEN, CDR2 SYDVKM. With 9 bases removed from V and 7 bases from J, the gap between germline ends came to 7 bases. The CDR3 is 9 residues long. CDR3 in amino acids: CASFREQYF. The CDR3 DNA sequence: TGTGCCAGTTTCCGGGAGCAGTACTTC.

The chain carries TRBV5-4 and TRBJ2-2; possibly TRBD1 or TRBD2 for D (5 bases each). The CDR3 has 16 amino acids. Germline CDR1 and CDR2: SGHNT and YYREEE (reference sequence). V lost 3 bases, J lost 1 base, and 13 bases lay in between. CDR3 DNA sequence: TGTGCCAGCAGCTCCCGGGACCGCGGGAACACCGGGGAGCTGTTTTTT. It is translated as CASSSRDRGNTGELFF.

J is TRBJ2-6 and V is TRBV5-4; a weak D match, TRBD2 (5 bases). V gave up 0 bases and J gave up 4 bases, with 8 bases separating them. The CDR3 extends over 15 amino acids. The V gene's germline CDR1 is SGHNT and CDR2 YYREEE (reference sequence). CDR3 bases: TGTGCCAGCAGCTTGGCCGGGATAGGGGCCAACGTCCTGACTTTC. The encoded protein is CASSLAGIGANVLTF.

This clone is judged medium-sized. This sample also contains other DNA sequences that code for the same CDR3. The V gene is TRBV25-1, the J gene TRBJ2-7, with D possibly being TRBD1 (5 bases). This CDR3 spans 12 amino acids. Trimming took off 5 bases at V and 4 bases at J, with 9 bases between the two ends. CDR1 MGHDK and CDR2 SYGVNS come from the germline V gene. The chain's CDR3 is CASSKTEYEQYF. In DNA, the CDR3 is TGTGCCAGCAGTAAGACAGAATACGAGCAGTACTTC.

DNA for the CDR3: TGTGCCAGCAGCTTGAACCCTGGGGGTCCCTGGGATGAGCAGTTCTTC. Its translation is CASSLNPGGPWDEQFF. The V and J genes are TRBV7-9 and TRBJ2-1; D is perhaps TRBD1 or TRBD2 (5 bases each). V dropped 3 bases and J dropped 8 bases, with 20 bases sitting between them. The CDR3 spans 16 residues. Per germline, CDR1 SEHNR and CDR2 FQNEAQ (reference sequence).

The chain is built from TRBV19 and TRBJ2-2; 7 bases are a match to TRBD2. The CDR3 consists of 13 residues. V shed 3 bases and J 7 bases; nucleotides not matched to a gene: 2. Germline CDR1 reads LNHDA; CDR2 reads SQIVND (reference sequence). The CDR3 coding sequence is TGTGCCAGTAGTATGCGGGGGATCGGGGAGCTGTTTTTT. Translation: CASSMRGIGELFF. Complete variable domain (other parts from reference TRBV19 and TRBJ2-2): DGGITQSPKYLFRKEGQNVTLSCEQNLNHDAMYWYRQDPGQGLRLIYYSQIVNDFQKGDIAEGYSVSREKKESFPLTVTSAQKNPTAFYLCASSMRGIGELFFGEGSRLTVL.

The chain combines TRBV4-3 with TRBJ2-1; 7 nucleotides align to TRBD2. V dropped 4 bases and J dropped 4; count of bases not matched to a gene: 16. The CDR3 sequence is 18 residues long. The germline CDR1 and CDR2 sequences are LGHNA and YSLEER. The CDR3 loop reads CASSREGRSGADYNEQFF. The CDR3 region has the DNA TGCGCCAGCAGCCGGGAGGGACGCTCCGGGGCCGATTACAATGAGCAGTTCTTC.

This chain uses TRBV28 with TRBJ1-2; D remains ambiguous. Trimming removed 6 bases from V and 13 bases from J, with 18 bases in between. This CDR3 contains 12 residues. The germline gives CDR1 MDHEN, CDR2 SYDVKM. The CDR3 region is CASSLGLEGGTF. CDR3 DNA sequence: TGTGCCAGCAGCTTGGGTCTCGAGGGAGGCACCTTC.